Shown below are 30 T cell receptor beta chains from a single sample sequenced in a study of T cell responses to AZD1222 COVID-19 vaccine. Measured with immunoSEQ multiplex PCR; TCRdb has only the in-frame clones, and not every one. Of roughly 150,000 clones in the sample, around nine tenths were seen once. The material sequenced was peripheral blood, taken on day 0 of AZD1222 vaccination. The source of these receptors is an adult in good health.

The chain has TRBV4-2 and TRBJ2-7, with D perhaps matching TRBD2 (6 bases). This CDR3 has 17 amino acids. CDR1 is LGHNA and CDR2 is YNFKEQ in the germline V gene. The V end lost 3 bases, the J end lost 5 bases, and 23 bases lay between the germline ends. For the CDR3, the DNA is TGTGCCAGCAGCCAGGATAACACGGGACTCCTGATCGACGAGCAGTACTTC. It specifies CASSQDNTGLLIDEQYF.

The chain recombines TRBV7-8 with TRBJ2-2; the D is unclear. Germline CDR1 is SGHVS and CDR2 is FQNEAQ. The CDR3 runs 15 residues. V shed 5 bases and J shed 1 base, with 11 bases lying between them. The CDR3 coding sequence is TGTGCCAGCAGCCGAGTCCTACAGAACACCGGGGAGCTGTTTTTT. Translating it yields CASSRVLQNTGELFF.

About this clone: At one of its ends the junction is not consistent with the germline gene, which may arise from a read error. The identical CDR3 is also encoded by other nucleotide sequences in the sample. The chain employs TRBV3-1 (or the pseudogene TRBV3-2) and TRBJ2-7; TRBD2 aligns across 9 bases. Germline assignment: CDR1 LGHDT and CDR2 YNNKEL (reference sequence). This CDR3 has 17 residues. The CDR3, as DNA: TGTCCCAGCAGCCACGGACTCGCGGGGGGGGACGCCGGCGAGCAGTACTTC. Its protein product is CPSSHGLAGGDAGEQYF.

The chain is built from TRBV2 and TRBJ2-7; 7 bases fit TRBD1. Germline values: CDR1 SNHLY, CDR2 FYNNEI. J was trimmed by 2 bases and V by 4 bases; bases with no gene match: 5. The CDR3 is 14 residues long. The CDR3 loop is CASSGQGWTYEQYF. For the CDR3, the DNA is TGTGCCAGCAGTGGACAGGGATGGACCTACGAGCAGTACTTC.

J is TRBJ1-1 and V is TRBV19, with D perhaps TRBD1 (6 bases). The germline CDR1 and CDR2 sequences are LNHDA and SQIVND (reference sequence). The CDR3 has 17 residues. The ends were cut back, 4 bases at V and 8 bases at J, with 26 bases in the middle. CDR3 sequence: CASSTTYGARSGAEAFF. The CDR3 DNA follows: TGTGCCAGTAGTACCACTTACGGGGCCAGGTCGGGGGCGGAAGCTTTCTTT.

This chain joins TRBV11-2 and TRBJ2-1; D gene uncertain. Germline V CDR1 and CDR2: SGHAT, FQNNGV. V lost 8 bases, J lost 5 bases, and 13 bases lay in between. The CDR3 is 13 residues long. The CDR3 protein is CASGLGRNNEQFF. The CDR3 bases are TGTGCCAGCGGTCTAGGTAGAAACAATGAGCAGTTCTTC.

The gene calls are TRBV2 and TRBJ1-2; 11 bases are shared with TRBD1. The CDR3 runs 14 residues. The V gene's germline CDR1 is SNHLY and CDR2 FYNNEI. V lost 4 bases, J lost 2 bases, and 0 bases stayed unmatched. CDR3 loop: CASSGTGGNYGYTF. The CDR3 coding sequence is TGTGCCAGCAGTGGGACAGGGGGCAACTATGGCTACACCTTC.

The V gene is TRBV6-5, the J gene TRBJ1-2; possible D gene TRBD1, 6 bases. Germline assignment: CDR1 MNHEY and CDR2 SVGAGI. The CDR3 totals 13 residues. Trimming shortened V by 9 bases and J by 4 bases, and 15 bases separated the two germline ends. Here the CDR3 reads CASSPTGTYGYTF. In nucleotides, the CDR3 is TGTGCCAGTTCACCTACAGGGACCTATGGCTACACCTTC.

The chain couples TRBV30 to TRBJ1-2; TRBD1 matches at 7 bases. Germline lookup yields CDR1 GTSNPN and CDR2 SVGIG (reference sequence). The CDR3 runs to 12 residues. Unmatched junction bases numbered 6, after V lost 5 bases and J lost 6 bases. The CDR3 region has the DNA TGTGCCTGGGTGACAGGGATTAATGGCTACACCTTC. Translated, it gives CAWVTGINGYTF.

The DNA of the CDR3 is TGTGCCAGCAGCCCAGGTGGGGAGCAGTTCTTC. Its protein product is CASSPGGEQFF. The chain couples TRBV6-5 to TRBJ2-1; no clear D gene. Between the trimmed V and J ends, which lost 6 bases and 10 bases, there was a span of 10 bases. Per germline, CDR1 MNHEY and CDR2 SVGAGI. The CDR3 loop spans 11 amino acids.

J is TRBJ2-7 and V is TRBV18; D ambiguous. V was trimmed by 8 bases and J by 2 bases, leaving 16 bases between them. Per germline, CDR1 KGHSH and CDR2 LQKENI. This CDR3 contains 14 residues. The CDR3 DNA reads as TGTGCCAGCGGAGCCGCAATTGGGACCTACGAGCAGTACTTC. Translating gives CASGAAIGTYEQYF.

This chain uses TRBV6-6 with TRBJ2-7, with 9 bases lining up with TRBD1. From germline, CDR1 is MNHNY and CDR2 SVGAGI (reference sequence). The CDR3 sequence is 15 residues long. The V and J ends lost 4 bases and 4 bases, in that order; junction bases with no gene match: 8. CDR3 region: CASSSSGTGMYEQYF. DNA of the CDR3: TGTGCCAGCAGTTCCTCCGGGACAGGGATGTACGAGCAGTACTTC.

This rearrangement joins TRBV4-3 to TRBJ2-7, with a weak D call TRBD2 (6 bases). Germline V gene lookup returns CDR1 LGHNA and CDR2 YSLEER. The CDR3 runs to 15 residues. V was clipped by 4 bases and J by 3 bases, with 16 bases between them. The CDR3, as DNA: TGCGCCAGCAGCCTCCATAGGCAGGGAGGCTACGAGCAGTACTTC. Protein product: CASSLHRQGGYEQYF.

This chain joins TRBV5-6 and TRBJ2-7; D is uncertain. The CDR3 length is 13 residues. Germline CDR1 reads SGHDT; CDR2 reads YYEEEE. Trimming pared 3 bases from V and 2 bases from J, leaving 9 bases between. The CDR3 spells CASSSTSAYEQYF. The CDR3, as DNA: TGTGCCAGCAGCTCGACGTCTGCCTACGAGCAGTACTTC.

The chain couples TRBV2 to TRBJ2-2; D not resolved. Germline lookup yields CDR1 SNHLY and CDR2 FYNNEI. The CDR3 sequence is 13 residues long. Trimming left V 6 bases short and J 5 bases short, with 10 bases between. CDR3 nucleotide sequence: TGTGCCAGCAGGGAAACAGAGACCGGGGAGCTGTTTTTT. It translates to CASRETETGELFF.

The rearrangement joins TRBV4-2 to TRBJ2-2; 10 bases are shared with TRBD2. The CDR3 has 17 amino acids. V trimming: 2 bases; J trimming: 0 bases; junction bases outside the gene matches: 3. In germline, CDR1 is LGHNA, CDR2 YNFKEQ. The CDR3 loop is CASSQSTSGANTGELFF. CDR3 bases: TGTGCCAGCAGCCAATCCACTAGCGGGGCGAACACCGGGGAGCTGTTTTTT.

The chain has TRBV19 and TRBJ1-5, with D perhaps TRBD1 (6 bases). This CDR3 has 14 amino acids. Germline lookup yields CDR1 LNHDA and CDR2 SQIVND (reference sequence). The V end was cut by 3 bases, the J end by 4 bases, with 10 bases between. As DNA, the CDR3 is TGTGCCAGTAGTATGTCCAGGGGAAATCAGCCCCAGCATTTT. It encodes CASSMSRGNQPQHF.

V and J are TRBV7-2 and TRBJ2-1; D remains unclear. The CDR3 runs 16 residues. Germline CDR1 SGHTA, CDR2 FQGNSA. Deletions cut 5 bases from V and 7 bases from J, with 21 bases between. The CDR3 region is CASSPQPMIGKNEQFF. The CDR3 nucleotides read TGTGCCAGCAGCCCCCAGCCGATGATTGGGAAAAATGAGCAGTTCTTC.

The chain has TRBV28 and TRBJ2-7; 9 bases line up with TRBD1. The CDR3 length is 15 residues. Germline CDR1 is MDHEN and CDR2 is SYDVKM. V dropped 7 bases and J dropped 4; count of bases not matched to a gene: 11. The CDR3: CASTDPGQGGYEQYF. The CDR3 DNA reads TGTGCCAGCACCGACCCGGGACAGGGTGGGTACGAGCAGTACTTC.

This clone occurred once. The chain couples TRBV23-1 to TRBJ2-1, with TRBD1 identical over 9 bases. TRBV23-1 is flagged as an ORF with uncertain function. The V gene end was trimmed by 4 bases and the J gene end by 9 bases; junction bases not matched to a gene: 4. CDR3 length equals 13 residues. The CDR3 loop is CASSPRQGGEQFF. In DNA, the CDR3 is TGCGCCAGCAGTCCCAGACAGGGGGGTGAGCAGTTCTTC.

The genes are TRBV7-9 and TRBJ2-5, with 10 bases matching TRBD1. Trimming removed 4 bases from V and 4 bases from J; junction bases left unmatched: 3. The CDR3 sequence is 14 residues long. Germline V lookup: CDR1 SEHNR, CDR2 FQNEAQ (reference sequence). CDR3 loop: CASSSTGGGETQYF. The DNA of the CDR3 is TGTGCCAGCAGCTCGACAGGGGGCGGAGAGACCCAGTACTTC. The full variable domain, in which reference TRBV7-9 and TRBJ2-5 provide the parts outside the CDR3, is DTGVSQNPRHKITKRGQNVTFRCDPISEHNRLYWYRQTLGQGPEFLTYFQNEAQLEKSRLLSDRFSAERPKGSFSTLEIQRTEQGDSAMYLCASSSTGGGETQYFGPGTRLLVL.

In its sample, this clone was seen once. This chain joins TRBV4-1 and TRBJ1-3; perhaps TRBD1 as D (6 bases). Trimming shortened V by 4 bases and J by 3 bases, and 19 bases separated the two germline ends. Germline V gene lookup returns CDR1 MGHRA and CDR2 YSYEKL. This CDR3 spans 17 amino acids. The CDR3 loop is CASSPIDGGLFGNTIYF. DNA for the CDR3: TGCGCCAGCAGCCCTATCGACGGGGGGCTTTTTGGAAACACCATATATTTT.

The chain links TRBV6-5 to TRBJ1-6; D remains ambiguous. Trimming took 8 bases from V and 0 from J, leaving 11 bases between them. The CDR3 runs 15 residues. Germline assignment: CDR1 MNHEY and CDR2 SVGAGI. The CDR3 DNA reads as TGTGCCAGCTACCCCCGTAACTCCTATAATTCACCCCTCCACTTT. It yields the protein CASYPRNSYNSPLHF.

The chain recombines TRBV7-2 with TRBJ2-5; D is possibly TRBD1 (6 bases). Germline V lookup: CDR1 SGHTA, CDR2 FQGNSA. Trimming stripped 1 base from V and 5 bases from J, with 20 bases between. The CDR3 is made up of 17 amino acids. DNA of the CDR3: TGTGCCAGCAGCTTAGGGCTAGGGGGAACAGTATGGGAGACCCAGTACTTC. Amino acids: CASSLGLGGTVWETQYF.

This clone was seen only a few times. This chain connects TRBV11-3 to TRBJ2-3; perhaps TRBD2 as D (6 bases). The CDR3 has 14 amino acids. V was shortened by 2 bases and J by 2 bases, with 8 bases between the two germline ends. CDR1 and CDR2 (germline): SGHNT, YENEEA. The CDR3 DNA reads as TGTGCCAGCAGCTTATCGGGGGTCACAGATACGCAGTATTTT. The encoded protein is CASSLSGVTDTQYF.

The rearrangement joins TRBV25-1 to TRBJ2-5; TRBD2 matches 7 bases. Trimming at V came to 2 bases and at J to 2 bases, leaving 14 bases not matched to a gene. CDR3 size: 18 residues. Germline V gives CDR1 MGHDK, CDR2 SYGVNS. The CDR3 spells CASSEIGVASGLQETQYF. Here the CDR3 DNA reads TGTGCCAGCAGTGAAATCGGCGTCGCTAGCGGACTTCAAGAGACCCAGTACTTC.

This chain joins TRBV9 and TRBJ2-3; 9 bases line up with TRBD1. Germline loops: CDR1 SGDLS, CDR2 YYNGEE. The CDR3 covers 16 residues. After removal of 4 bases from V and 3 bases from J, the junction contained 9 bases not matched to a gene. DNA for the CDR3: TGTGCCAGCAGCTTCCGACAGGGACAGGGTACAGATACGCAGTATTTT. Amino acid sequence: CASSFRQGQGTDTQYF.

This chain uses TRBV27 with TRBJ1-1; TRBD1 is a possible D gene (6 bases). The CDR3 covers 10 residues. The V gene's germline CDR1 is MNHEY and CDR2 SMNVEV (reference sequence). Trimming took 7 bases from V and 7 from J, leaving 7 bases between them. In DNA, the CDR3 is TGTGCCAGCAAGGGGGATGAAGCTTTCTTT. Translated, it gives CASKGDEAFF.

The chain uses TRBV28 and TRBJ1-5; D perhaps matches TRBD1 (5 bases). The V and J ends lost 5 bases and 6 bases respectively, with 20 bases between them. Per germline, CDR1 MDHEN and CDR2 SYDVKM. This CDR3 is 16 amino acids long. CDR3 in amino acids: CASSTSSGIHGQPQHF. The CDR3 region has the DNA TGTGCCAGCAGTACGAGCTCAGGGATTCACGGTCAGCCCCAGCATTTT.

This chain joins TRBV4-1 and TRBJ2-5; no firm D call. Germline V lookup: CDR1 MGHRA, CDR2 YSYEKL. The CDR3 loop spans 16 amino acids. The V gene lost 0 bases and the J gene lost 1 base, with 12 bases spanning the gap. The CDR3 protein is CASSQEAIGIQETQYF. The DNA of the CDR3 is TGCGCCAGCAGCCAAGAAGCGATTGGTATCCAAGAGACCCAGTACTTC.